This entry concerns a single T cell receptor (beta chain). Its matching antigen is unknown. This sample stems from a study of cytomegalovirus exposure and HLA in healthy donors. Study-level results: The authors excluded some V segments, including TRBV6-2 and TRBV6-3, as indistinguishable.

With 4 bases removed from V and 6 bases from J, the gap between germline ends came to 18 bases. There are 15 residues in the CDR3. Germline V gene lookup returns CDR1 LNHDA and CDR2 SQIVND (reference sequence). Researchers ran the PCR with 60 Vbeta and 13 Jbeta primers. Per the original methods: In a later analysis, of 70 million to 85 million unique beta chains, around 11 million appeared in at least two donors. TCRdb's copy holds only in-frame clones and misses some; the assay was immunoSEQ multiplex PCR. That table is the source of V, J and clone size, and D and trimming were worked out from the DNA. The data hold 150,000 to 200,000 clones, with roughly 85% observed a single time.

The chain carries TRBV19 and TRBJ1-2; D call uncertain. This clonotype was obtained from a man aged 18 to 30 in good health and CMV-seropositive. Sequenced sample: PBMCs. DNA of the CDR3: TGTGCCAGTAGTACTGGGCCGGGATCAGAGGATGGCTACACCTTC. Residues: CASSTGPGSEDGYTF.